This section outlines one TCR beta chain sequence together with its context. The antigen is unknown. TCRdb's copy holds only in-frame clones and misses some; the assay was immunoSEQ multiplex PCR. The profile shows about 110,000 clones, roughly 90% of them singletons. These data are taken from a study of T cell responses to AZD1222 COVID-19 vaccine. Study-level points and caveats: Just six AZD1222 recipients were seropositive at baseline.

Germline V gene data show CDR1 as SGHDN and CDR2 as FVKESK. This CDR3 comprises 14 residues. V was pared by 5 bases and J by 9 bases, with 14 bases between. This chain links TRBV14 with TRBJ1-6; D gene uncertain. Specimen: peripheral blood, collected on day 0 of AZD1222 vaccination. The clonotype was recovered from an adult in good health. The chain's CDR3 is CASSIGFRGSPLHF. DNA for the CDR3: TGTGCCAGCAGCATCGGGTTTAGAGGTTCACCCCTCCACTTT.